One T cell receptor (beta chain) is described in this entry. What it recognizes is unknown. Profiling relied on immunoSEQ multiplex PCR, and the TCRdb table lists in-frame clones only, not all of them. The table includes some 6,300 clones, around nine tenths detected once. The record originates from a study of T cell clonotyping in hematopoietic cell transplantation. The CDR3 runs to 14 residues. V was clipped by 5 bases and J by 0 bases, with 8 bases between them. Germline CDR1 is MDHEN and CDR2 is SYDVKM. Findings and limits, study-wide: Recipient TCR diversity dropped after transplant; expanded clonotypes rose from day 30 to 180.

The rearrangement uses TRBV28 and TRBJ1-3; D not certain. The sample in question was peripheral blood mononuclear cells, obtained 100 days after allogeneic stem cell transplant. The origin of this receptor is a female patient between 40 and 50 years old who had an allogeneic stem cell transplant from a related donor, so the T cells may come from the graft donor. Some clones in this sample may be carry-over from other donors' samples. CDR3 in amino acids: CASSTRNSGNTIYF. The CDR3 DNA follows: TGTGCCAGCAGTACCCGAAACTCTGGAAACACCATATATTTT.